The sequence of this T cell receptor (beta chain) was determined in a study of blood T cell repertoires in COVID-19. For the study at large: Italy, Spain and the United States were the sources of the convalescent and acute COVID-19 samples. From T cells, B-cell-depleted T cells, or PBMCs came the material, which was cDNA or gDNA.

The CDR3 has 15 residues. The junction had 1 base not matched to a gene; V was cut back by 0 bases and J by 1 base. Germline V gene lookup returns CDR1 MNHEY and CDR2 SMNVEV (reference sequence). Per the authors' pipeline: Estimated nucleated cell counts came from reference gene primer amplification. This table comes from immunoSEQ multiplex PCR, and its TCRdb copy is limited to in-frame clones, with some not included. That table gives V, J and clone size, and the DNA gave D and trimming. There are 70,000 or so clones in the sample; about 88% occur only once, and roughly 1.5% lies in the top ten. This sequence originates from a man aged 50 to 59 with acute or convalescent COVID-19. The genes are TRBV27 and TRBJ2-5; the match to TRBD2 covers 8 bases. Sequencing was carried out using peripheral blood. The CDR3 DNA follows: TGTGCCAGCAGTTTATCACTAGCGGTCCAAGAGACCCAGTACTTC. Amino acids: CASSLSLAVQETQYF.